This T cell receptor (beta chain) was observed in a study of blood T cell repertoires in COVID-19. As processed by the authors: Nucleated cell counts were estimated from reference gene primer amplification. TCRdb's table, derived via immunoSEQ multiplex PCR, lists solely in-frame clones and lacks some. The V and J calls and clone size were taken over from that table, and D and trimming were inferred from the DNA. Among a few hundred thousand clones, around 87% were seen once, and the ten largest hold approximately 2.9%. Germline loops: CDR1 LGHNA, CDR2 YNFKEQ. This CDR3 region has 19 residues. V lost 1 base, J lost 4 bases, and 11 bases stayed unmatched. This clone is labeled medium-sized.

This chain uses TRBV4-2 with TRBJ2-1, with 12 bases matching TRBD2. Sample: peripheral blood. This clonotype was sampled from a man in his sixties with acute or convalescent COVID-19. The DNA of the CDR3 is TGTGCCAGCAGCCAAGCTGTTTGGGGGACTAGCGGGCAATACAATGAGCAGTTCTTC. Translated: CASSQAVWGTSGQYNEQFF.